This T cell receptor (beta chain) was sequenced in a study of beta chain features in type 1 diabetes. General study findings and limits: Patients' naive, central memory and regulatory TCRB repertoires appeared more alike than those of healthy donors. Individuals with type 1 diabetes displayed fewer insertions and more deletions at VDJ junctions.

Germline V gene lookup returns CDR1 SGHRS and CDR2 YFSETQ. J was trimmed by 0 bases and V by 7 bases; bases with no gene match: 3. The CDR3 is made up of 13 amino acids. The sample holds a few counts of this clone. Its antigen is not identified. The investigators reverse transcribed all of the isolated RNA, so they sequenced expressed TCRB transcripts. Assay: immunoSEQ multiplex PCR; the TCRdb copy retains only in-frame clones and omits some. The data show some 270,000 clones, 13% to 15% seen once. Sorting based on CD45RO/CCR7/CD25/CD127/CD95/CD27 separated CD4+ naive, central memory, regulatory and stem cell-like memory cells.

The receptor was isolated from a woman aged 40-49 years in good health. Sequencing used naive CD4+ T cells from blood. The chain links TRBV5-1 to TRBJ2-7, with TRBD1 identical over 8 bases. In nucleotides, the CDR3 is TGCGCCAGCCAAACAGGGGGCTCCTACGAGCAGTACTTC. This sequence encodes CASQTGGSYEQYF. Using reference TRBV5-1 and TRBJ2-7 for the parts outside the CDR3, the full variable domain is KAGVTQTPRYLIKTRGQQVTLSCSPISGHRSVSWYQQTPGQGLQFLFEYFSETQRNKGNFPGRFSGRQFSNSRSEMNVSTLELGDSALYLCASQTGGSYEQYFGPGTRLTVT.